A selection of T cell receptor beta chains follows, all from one sample in a study of spatial heterogeneity in lung cancer. TCRdb called the 5' RACE reads again in MiXCR, with one record for every CDR3 protein. The data hold about 38,000 distinct CDR3 sequences, with roughly 8% observed a single time. Sequenced material: PBMCs, taken at surgery. These receptors were collected from a male donor with early-stage non-small cell lung cancer. Each CDR3 is given with its conserved first and last residue. Each record gives: V gene, CDR3 length, D gene, J gene, CDR3 protein. A D gene is named only where the DNA matches it firmly.

V gene: TRBV5-1
CDR3 length: 14
D gene: -
J gene: TRBJ2-1
CDR3 protein: CASGGPGAYNEQFF

V gene: TRBV6-2/TRBV6-3
CDR3 length: 14
D gene: -
J gene: TRBJ2-5
CDR3 protein: CASSYAVGRETQYF

V gene: TRBV12-3/TRBV12-4
CDR3 length: 17
D gene: -
J gene: TRBJ2-2
CDR3 protein: CASSFTRDSENTGELFF

V gene: TRBV15
CDR3 length: 14
D gene: -
J gene: TRBJ1-2
CDR3 protein: CATSRDGGNYGYTF

V gene: TRBV6-2/TRBV6-3
CDR3 length: 15
D gene: -
J gene: TRBJ2-3
CDR3 protein: CASSYQASRTDTQYF

V gene: TRBV3-1
CDR3 length: 13
D gene: -
J gene: TRBJ2-1
CDR3 protein: CASSQGGGNEQFF

V gene: TRBV5-6
CDR3 length: 14
D gene: TRBD1
J gene: TRBJ2-4
CDR3 protein: CASSTTGGRDIQYF

V gene: TRBV7-2
CDR3 length: 14
D gene: TRBD1
J gene: TRBJ2-4
CDR3 protein: CASSLGQGKNIQYF

V gene: TRBV12-3/TRBV12-4
CDR3 length: 14
D gene: -
J gene: TRBJ1-2
CDR3 protein: CASSPDSPGDGYTF

V gene: TRBV15
CDR3 length: 14
D gene: -
J gene: TRBJ2-5
CDR3 protein: CATSRVGPRETQYF

V gene: TRBV18
CDR3 length: 14
D gene: -
J gene: TRBJ1-1
CDR3 protein: CASSPGALGTEAFF

V gene: TRBV5-1
CDR3 length: 13
D gene: -
J gene: TRBJ2-1
CDR3 protein: CASRNGLEGEQFF

V gene: TRBV13
CDR3 length: 17
D gene: TRBD2
J gene: TRBJ2-5
CDR3 protein: CASSLGTSGEAEETQYF

V gene: TRBV3-2
CDR3 length: 14
D gene: -
J gene: TRBJ2-3
CDR3 protein: CASSLDVGTDTQYF

V gene: TRBV11-3
CDR3 length: 15
D gene: -
J gene: TRBJ1-4
CDR3 protein: CASSSRTVDSEKLFF

V gene: TRBV29-1
CDR3 length: 14
D gene: TRBD1
J gene: TRBJ2-7
CDR3 protein: CSVDGGQGSGEQYF

V gene: TRBV6-5
CDR3 length: 12
D gene: -
J gene: TRBJ2-5
CDR3 protein: CASSRTQETQYF

V gene: TRBV9
CDR3 length: 16
D gene: -
J gene: TRBJ2-1
CDR3 protein: CASSPIGRRLDNEQFF

V gene: TRBV3-1
CDR3 length: 15
D gene: -
J gene: TRBJ2-7
CDR3 protein: CASSQDSGVPYEQYF

V gene: TRBV5-5
CDR3 length: 17
D gene: -
J gene: TRBJ1-5
CDR3 protein: CASSLEVWTYSNQPQHF

V gene: TRBV4-3
CDR3 length: 19
D gene: -
J gene: TRBJ2-7
CDR3 protein: CASSQDRLRGRPMAYEQYF

V gene: TRBV4-2
CDR3 length: 18
D gene: -
J gene: TRBJ2-6
CDR3 protein: CASTPGRAPPLGANVLTF

V gene: TRBV7-2
CDR3 length: 14
D gene: -
J gene: TRBJ1-5
CDR3 protein: CASSAAGGGQPQHF

V gene: TRBV12-3/TRBV12-4
CDR3 length: 17
D gene: TRBD1
J gene: TRBJ2-2
CDR3 protein: CASSPWTGVVNTGELFF

V gene: TRBV7-7
CDR3 length: 15
D gene: -
J gene: TRBJ2-5
CDR3 protein: CASSLRPDPGETQYF

V gene: TRBV2
CDR3 length: 16
D gene: TRBD2
J gene: TRBJ2-1
CDR3 protein: CASTEEGSGAFREQFF

V gene: TRBV7-2
CDR3 length: 12
D gene: -
J gene: TRBJ2-5
CDR3 protein: CASSLARETQYF

V gene: TRBV20-1
CDR3 length: 15
D gene: TRBD2
J gene: TRBJ2-5
CDR3 protein: CSASRASGAQETQYF